Listed below are T cell receptor beta chains from one sample, sequenced in a study of cytomegalovirus exposure and HLA in healthy donors. Sequencing used immunoSEQ multiplex PCR; TCRdb keeps in-frame clones, though not all of them. The sample has fewer than 200,000 clones; roughly 13% are singletons. The sample was PBMCs. These receptors were collected from a man over 45 in good health and CMV-seropositive. Each CDR3 is given with its conserved first and last residue. D genes are given only for firm matches. Clone size is stated in some rows and not others, as once, few, many or a class when expanded.

d_gene | j_gene | v_gene | abundance | len | CDR3nt | CDR3aa
TRBD1 | TRBJ2-5 | TRBV4-1 | few | 15 | TGCGCCAGCAGCCAGCGGGACAGGGGATCGGAGACCCAGTACTTC | CASSQRDRGSETQYF
TRBD1 | TRBJ1-4 | TRBV28 | few | 13 | TGTGCCAGCAGGGGACAGGGTGGCGAAAAACTGTTTTTT | CASRGQGGEKLFF
- | TRBJ1-2 | TRBV11-2 | - | 13 | TGTGCCAGCAGACACTCCGGGAGGGATGGCTACACCTTC | CASRHSGRDGYTF
TRBD2 | TRBJ2-5 | TRBV5-1 | few | 16 | TGCGCCAGCAGCTTCCACGGGGGGAGGTACCAAGAGACCCAGTACTTC | CASSFHGGRYQETQYF
- | TRBJ1-5 | TRBV28 | few | 18 | TGTGCCAGCTCGCCCAATCCTTACAGGTTGAAGAGCAATCAGCCCCAGCATTTT | CASSPNPYRLKSNQPQHF
TRBD1 | TRBJ1-2 | TRBV6-1 | few | 16 | TGTGCCAGCAGTGAATATGGGACAGGGCTACCTGGCGGCTACACCTTC | CASSEYGTGLPGGYTF
- | TRBJ2-3 | TRBV6-5 | - | 15 | TGTGCCAGCAGCCACAGGGGACTGAGCACAGATACGCAGTATTTT | CASSHRGLSTDTQYF
- | TRBJ1-6 | TRBV14 | - | 16 | TGTGCCAGCAGCCAAGATCGCGGGGGGCGAAATTCACCCCTCCACTTT | CASSQDRGGRNSPLHF
TRBD1 | TRBJ1-2 | TRBV4-2 | few | 13 | TGTGCCAGCAGCCAGGAGACAGGGAACGGCTACACCTTC | CASSQETGNGYTF
- | TRBJ2-1 | TRBV7-2 | few | 15 | TGTGCCAGCAGCTTAGTCCTCGGGTCCTACAATGAGCAGTTCTTC | CASSLVLGSYNEQFF
TRBD2 | TRBJ2-7 | TRBV4-3 | - | 14 | TGCGCCAGCAGCCAATACGGGGGGGCCTACGAGCAGTACTTC | CASSQYGGAYEQYF
- | TRBJ2-2 | TRBV6-5 | - | 15 | TGTGCCAGCACCCCCAGCAGGGCGAACACCGGGGAGCTGTTTTTT | CASTPSRANTGELFF
- | TRBJ2-2 | TRBV5-6 | few | 13 | TGTGCCAGCAGCTTCGTCCTTACCGGGGAGCTGTTTTTT | CASSFVLTGELFF
TRBD1 | TRBJ1-4 | TRBV10-1 | few | 14 | TGCGCCAGCAGATATGGACAGGTAGGTGAAAAACTGTTTTTT | CASRYGQVGEKLFF
- | TRBJ1-6 | TRBV30 | - | 16 | TGTGCCTGGAGTTGGGATTTTAGGTCCGGGGGTTCACCCCTCCACTTT | CAWSWDFRSGGSPLHF
- | TRBJ2-4 | TRBV2 | few | 16 | TGTGCCAGCAGTGGAAGGGCGGGGTGGGACAAAAACATTCAGTACTTC | CASSGRAGWDKNIQYF
- | TRBJ2-2 | TRBV9 | few | 16 | TGTGCCAGCAGCGCCCATACAGGGTCAAACACCGGGGAGCTGTTTTTT | CASSAHTGSNTGELFF
- | TRBJ1-2 | TRBV7-8 | - | 14 | TGTGCCAGCAGCCCAGCCCTCGGGATTGATGGCTACACCTTC | CASSPALGIDGYTF
- | TRBJ1-6 | TRBV5-6 | - | 15 | TGTGCCAGCAGCTCGGAGATCTCCTATAATTCACCCCTCCACTTT | CASSSEISYNSPLHF
- | TRBJ2-2 | TRBV2 | few | 14 | TGTGCCAGCACCGCGGGCCTTCACACCGGGGAGCTGTTTTTT | CASTAGLHTGELFF
- | TRBJ2-7 | TRBV27 | - | 13 | TGTGCCAGCAGTTTAAAGGGGGTGGGAGAGCAGTACTTC | CASSLKGVGEQYF
- | TRBJ1-2 | TRBV5-1 | few | 14 | TGCGCCAGCAGCTCCACAGGGACTAACTATGGCTACACCTTC | CASSSTGTNYGYTF
- | TRBJ1-3 | TRBV30 | - | 15 | TGTGCCTGGAGTGTAAGGTCAGGGTTTGGAAACACCATATATTTT | CAWSVRSGFGNTIYF
- | TRBJ1-5 | TRBV4-3 | few | 16 | TGCGCCAGCAGCCAACCCGGGACAAGGTATCGACAGCCCCAGCATTTT | CASSQPGTRYRQPQHF
- | TRBJ1-5 | TRBV10-1 | - | 13 | TGCGCCAGCAGTGTAGCGGGGAATCAGCCCCAGCATTTT | CASSVAGNQPQHF
- | TRBJ1-6 | TRBV7-9 | few | 14 | TGTGCCAGCAGCTCGCGATTCAATAATTCACCCCTCCACTTT | CASSSRFNNSPLHF
TRBD1 | TRBJ2-5 | TRBV28 | few | 15 | TGTGCCAGCAGCAGGGGGCGGCGGGGAAGTGAGACCCAGTACTTC | CASSRGRRGSETQYF
TRBD1 | TRBJ2-1 | TRBV6-5 | few | 12 | TGTGCCAGCCCGGACAGGGGGAATGAGCAGTTCTTC | CASPDRGNEQFF
TRBD1 | TRBJ1-4 | TRBV9 | - | 16 | TGTGCCAGCAGCGTAGCTGGAACAGGGGGTAGGGAAAAACTGTTTTTT | CASSVAGTGGREKLFF
TRBD1 | TRBJ1-1 | TRBV7-9 | - | 15 | TGTGCCAGCAGCCCCGGGACAGGGGCGAACACTGAAGCTTTCTTT | CASSPGTGANTEAFF
TRBD1 | TRBJ1-2 | TRBV25-1 | few | 11 | TGTGCCACTCTCAGGGGGGATGGCTACACCTTC | CATLRGDGYTF
- | TRBJ1-1 | TRBV7-9 | few | 13 | TGTGCCAGCAGTTGGACAGATGGCACTGAAGCTTTCTTT | CASSWTDGTEAFF
TRBD1 | TRBJ1-2 | TRBV5-1 | few | 15 | TGCGCCAGCAGCTCCTCGACAGGGATGATTTATGGCTACACCTTC | CASSSSTGMIYGYTF
- | TRBJ1-1 | TRBV5-4 | few | 13 | TGTGCCAGCAGCTTGCAAGGGGTGGGGGAAGCTTTCTTT | CASSLQGVGEAFF
TRBD1 | TRBJ1-2 | TRBV27 | - | 14 | TGTGCCAAGAGAGAGGGACAGGATGCTGGAGGCTACACCTTC | CAKREGQDAGGYTF
TRBD2 | TRBJ2-5 | TRBV7-9 | few | 16 | TGTGCCAGCATCCCATCGAGCGGGGGCGGGTTTGAGACCCAGTACTTC | CASIPSSGGGFETQYF
- | TRBJ1-5 | TRBV4-3 | - | 15 | TGCGCCAGCAGCCTCGAATGGGGAGGCAATCAGCCCCAGCATTTT | CASSLEWGGNQPQHF
- | TRBJ1-5 | TRBV2 | few | 14 | TGTGCCAGCAGTGGCTACCGGGGGAATCAGCCCCAGCATTTT | CASSGYRGNQPQHF